A selection of T cell receptor beta chains follows, all from one sample in a study of blood T cell repertoires in COVID-19. The assay was immunoSEQ multiplex PCR, and TCRdb's table has in-frame clones only and misses some. The sample records around 220,000 clones, 70% to 90% being singletons. The sample taken for sequencing was peripheral blood. The receptors shown here come from a woman in her forties or fifties with COVID-19, enrolled during active disease. Each CDR3 is given with its conserved first and last residue. A D gene is named only where the DNA matches it firmly. The size field is filled for only some rows; it gives once, few, many or a size class.

CASSLDPGSNTEAFF,TGCGCCAGCAGCTTGGATCCAGGATCGAACACTGAAGCTTTCTTT,-,TRBJ1-1,15,-,TRBV5-1
CASQRGSSTGELFF,TGTGCCAGCCAAAGGGGCTCTAGCACCGGGGAGCTGTTTTTT,-,TRBJ2-2,14,-,TRBV11-1
CASSLDRPGGFGYTF,TGTGCCAGCAGCTTAGATCGGCCAGGGGGCTTTGGCTACACCTTC,-,TRBJ1-2,15,TRBD1,TRBV7-2
CANRPGQAFWGYGYTF,TGCGCCAACAGGCCGGGACAGGCATTTTGGGGCTATGGCTACACCTTC,-,TRBJ1-2,16,TRBD1,TRBV10-1
CAWSPRGSSADTQYF,TGTGCCTGGAGTCCGCGGGGGAGCTCCGCAGATACGCAGTATTTT,-,TRBJ2-3,15,TRBD2,TRBV30
CASKETGDIAGWNEQFF,TGTGCCAGTAAAGAAACAGGGGACATAGCGGGGTGGAATGAGCAGTTCTTC,-,TRBJ2-1,17,-,TRBV19
CASSFLVVRGESEQYF,TGCGCCAGCAGCTTTTTGGTGGTCAGGGGAGAATCAGAGCAGTACTTC,-,TRBJ2-7,16,-,TRBV5-1
CASRTDHGYTF,TGTGCCAGCAGAACAGACCATGGCTACACCTTC,-,TRBJ1-2,11,-,TRBV28
CATSRDSRTQGYNSPLHF,TGTGCCACCAGCAGAGATTCGAGGACTCAGGGGTATAATTCACCCCTCCACTTT,-,TRBJ1-6,18,-,TRBV15
CASTETGGRYGYTF,TGTGCCAGCACCGAGACAGGGGGCAGGTATGGCTACACCTTC,-,TRBJ1-2,14,TRBD1,TRBV5-6
CASSQNNGDLYYEQYF,TGCGCCAGCAGCCAAAACAATGGTGATCTTTACTACGAGCAGTACTTC,-,TRBJ2-7,16,-,TRBV4-3
CASSLAAWGAGGEQYF,TGTGCCAGCAGCTTAGCAGCTTGGGGAGCGGGCGGCGAGCAGTACTTC,-,TRBJ2-7,16,-,TRBV11-3
CASSYLLTFRQETQYF,TGTGCCAGCAGCTACCTCCTGACATTCAGGCAAGAGACCCAGTACTTC,-,TRBJ2-5,16,-,TRBV11-2
CASGWGHLYNEQFF,TGTGCCAGCGGGTGGGGACACCTTTACAATGAGCAGTTCTTC,-,TRBJ2-1,14,-,TRBV19
CAWSVQGRVYGYTF,TGTGCCTGGAGTGTTCAGGGTCGGGTCTATGGCTACACCTTC,-,TRBJ1-2,14,-,TRBV30
CASSYRTGFGSGANVLTF,TGTGCCAGCAGTTACAGAACAGGGTTTGGGTCTGGGGCCAACGTCCTGACTTTC,-,TRBJ2-6,18,-,TRBV6-2/TRBV6-3
CASSLYASNQPQHF,TGTGCCAGCAGTTTATACGCGAGCAATCAGCCCCAGCATTTT,-,TRBJ1-5,14,-,TRBV28
CASGPGGVGTEAFF,TGTGCCAGCGGGCCGGGGGGGGTTGGCACTGAAGCTTTCTTT,-,TRBJ1-1,14,-,TRBV6-5
CASSLLPGGPSYTF,TGCGCCAGCAGCCTCCTACCAGGGGGCCCCAGCTACACCTTC,once,TRBJ1-2,14,TRBD1,TRBV5-1
CASSYSKGLGETQYF,TGTGCCAGCAGTTACTCGAAGGGGCTTGGGGAGACCCAGTACTTC,-,TRBJ2-5,15,-,TRBV6-6
CASSPGLAGGFGVAQYF,TGTGCCAGCAGCCCGGGACTAGCGGGGGGGTTCGGCGTGGCGCAGTATTTT,-,TRBJ2-3,17,TRBD2,TRBV5-4
CASSSPTTTGSEQYF,TGTGCCAGCAGCTCACCTACGACCACGGGGTCCGAGCAGTACTTC,-,TRBJ2-7,15,-,TRBV5-6
CASSTGETSGYTF,TGTGCCAGCAGTACAGGGGAAACATCGGGCTACACCTTC,once,TRBJ1-2,13,TRBD1,TRBV6-5
CASSDRVNQPQHF,TGCGCCAGCAGTGACAGGGTGAATCAGCCCCAGCATTTT,-,TRBJ1-5,13,-,TRBV10-2
CASRSEGLRDTQYF,TGTGCCAGTAGGTCGGAGGGCCTGAGAGATACGCAGTATTTT,-,TRBJ2-3,14,-,TRBV19
CASSQKTGDEQYF,TGTGCCAGCAGCCAAAAAACAGGGGACGAGCAGTACTTC,-,TRBJ2-7,13,TRBD1,TRBV3-1/TRBV3-2
CASSQVAGGETQYF,TGTGCCAGCAGCCAAGTCGCAGGGGGGGAGACCCAGTACTTC,-,TRBJ2-5,14,-,TRBV14
CASTTGGGNEQFF,TGTGCCAGTACGACAGGGGGCGGCAATGAGCAGTTCTTC,-,TRBJ2-1,13,TRBD1,TRBV2
CASSFHPTGSPTF,TGTGCCAGCAGTTTCCACCCGACAGGCTCGCCCACCTTC,-,TRBJ1-2,13,-,TRBV27
CASSYPRKGRAFF,TGTGCCAGCAGTTACCCAAGGAAGGGGCGAGCTTTCTTT,-,TRBJ1-1,13,-,TRBV6-2/TRBV6-3
CASTWDRVSYGYTF,TGTGCCAGTACCTGGGACAGGGTTTCATATGGCTACACCTTC,-,TRBJ1-2,14,TRBD1,TRBV19
CASSLEGGVAFF,TGCGCCAGCAGCCTTGAAGGGGGTGTAGCTTTCTTT,-,TRBJ1-1,12,-,TRBV5-1
CASSLYQGGNEQFF,TGTGCCAGCAGCTTATACCAGGGTGGCAATGAGCAGTTCTTC,-,TRBJ2-1,14,-,TRBV11-1
CASSIDDISTEAFF,TGTGCCAGTAGTATAGACGACATATCCACTGAAGCTTTCTTT,-,TRBJ1-1,14,-,TRBV19
CASSLTGVRTIDEQFF,TGTGCCAGCAGCTTGACAGGGGTTAGAACTATCGATGAGCAGTTCTTC,-,TRBJ2-1,16,TRBD1,TRBV7-8
CASSLSGGLGNEQFF,TGTGCCAGCAGCTTGTCGGGGGGCCTAGGAAATGAGCAGTTCTTC,once,TRBJ2-1,15,-,TRBV7-2
CASSPRQRGGRRDTQYF,TGTGCCAGCAGCCCCCGTCAGCGGGGGGGCAGACGAGATACGCAGTATTTT,-,TRBJ2-3,17,TRBD2,TRBV3-1/TRBV3-2
CASSSGQLNEKLFF,TGTGCCAGCAGCTCCGGACAGTTAAATGAAAAACTGTTTTTT,-,TRBJ1-4,14,-,TRBV11-2
CAISELGGDTGELFF,TGTGCCATCAGTGAGCTCGGGGGGGACACCGGGGAGCTGTTTTTT,-,TRBJ2-2,15,TRBD2,TRBV10-3
CATSDYGLGVTGNEQFF,TGTGCCACCAGTGATTATGGTTTAGGAGTAACTGGCAATGAGCAGTTCTTC,-,TRBJ2-1,17,-,TRBV24-1
CASSLNGQGGSAFF,TGTGCCAGCAGCTTAAATGGCCAAGGAGGATCCGCTTTCTTT,-,TRBJ1-1,14,-,TRBV7-3
CASSQEVGSINPDTQYF,TGTGCCAGCAGCCAAGAGGTGGGGAGTATTAACCCAGATACGCAGTATTTT,-,TRBJ2-3,17,-,TRBV3-1/TRBV3-2
CASRSLKGPDGYTF,TGCGCCAGCAGATCTCTAAAGGGGCCGGATGGCTACACCTTC,-,TRBJ1-2,14,-,TRBV5-1
CATSRDYGRQNTEAFF,TGTGCCACCAGCAGAGATTACGGGAGGCAGAACACTGAAGCTTTCTTT,-,TRBJ1-1,16,-,TRBV15
CASSEVGTGDTGELFF,TGTGCCAGCAGTGAAGTAGGGACAGGGGACACCGGGGAGCTGTTTTTT,-,TRBJ2-2,16,TRBD1,TRBV6-1
CANPAGDRTDTQYF,TGTGCCAACCCAGCGGGGGATCGCACAGATACGCAGTATTTT,-,TRBJ2-3,14,TRBD2,TRBV11-2
CASSYLGDPTYEQYF,TGTGCCAGCAGTTACTTAGGGGATCCTACCTACGAGCAGTACTTC,-,TRBJ2-7,15,-,TRBV6-2/TRBV6-3
CASSLGPAQAFF,TGTGCCAGCAGTTTAGGGCCTGCCCAAGCTTTCTTT,-,TRBJ1-1,12,-,TRBV12-3/TRBV12-4
CASSLERVLAGGTGELFF,TGTGCCAGCAGCTTAGAAAGGGTACTAGCGGGGGGAACCGGGGAGCTGTTTTTT,-,TRBJ2-2,18,TRBD2,TRBV7-8
CASKGASGRTDAEAFF,TGCGCCAGCAAGGGGGCCAGCGGGAGGACGGACGCTGAAGCTTTCTTT,-,TRBJ1-1,16,TRBD1,TRBV5-1
CASSLWAGTEAFF,TGTGCCAGCAGTTTATGGGCTGGGACTGAAGCTTTCTTT,few,TRBJ1-1,13,-,TRBV27
CASSLQGGELFF,TGTGCCAGCAGTTTACAGGGGGGGGAGCTGTTTTTT,-,TRBJ2-2,12,-,TRBV12-3/TRBV12-4
CASSLVTRGSTTKSYEQYF,TGTGCCAGCAGCTTAGTAACGCGGGGGTCTACCACCAAATCCTACGAGCAGTACTTC,-,TRBJ2-7,19,TRBD2,TRBV7-2
CASSLSDTLNSPLHF,TGTGCCAGCAGTTTATCGGACACGCTGAATTCACCCCTCCACTTT,few,TRBJ1-6,15,-,TRBV6-5
CASSLDRLRGKNIQYF,TGTGCCAGCAGCCTTGACAGGCTAAGGGGCAAAAACATTCAGTACTTC,-,TRBJ2-4,16,-,TRBV11-3
CASSVVPEAFF,TGTGCCAGCAGCGTAGTTCCAGAAGCTTTCTTT,-,TRBJ1-1,11,-,TRBV9